Each of the 6 T cell receptor beta chains below was sequenced from the same sample in a study of control samples from healthy donors and cancer patients. This table comes from immunoSEQ multiplex PCR, and its TCRdb copy is limited to in-frame clones, with some not included. The sample lists some 150,000 clones, about 90% occurring once. Sequencing used blood. These receptors originate from a young man in good health.

The gene calls are TRBV7-9 and TRBJ2-7; 8 bases agree with TRBD1. Germline values: CDR1 SEHNR, CDR2 FQNEAQ (reference sequence). V lost 2 bases to trimming and J lost 9 bases; unmatched junction nucleotides: 6. The CDR3 length is 13 residues. The DNA of the CDR3 is TGTGCCAGCAGCTTATCAGGACAGGGTCCGCAGTACTTC. Amino acid sequence: CASSLSGQGPQYF.

This clone was seen just once. The chain uses TRBV7-8 and TRBJ1-4, with no clear D. Trimming pared 2 bases from V and 6 bases from J, leaving 7 bases between. CDR3 size: 13 residues. Per germline, CDR1 SGHVS and CDR2 FQNEAQ. CDR3 loop: CASSLYGDEKLFF. For the CDR3, the DNA is TGTGCCAGCAGCTTATACGGTGATGAAAAACTGTTTTTT.

The genes are TRBV6-1 and TRBJ1-1; D unclear. CDR3 size: 13 residues. Per the germline V gene, CDR1 is MNHNS and CDR2 is SASEGT. V lost 1 base, J lost 8 bases, and 11 bases lay in between. CDR3 residues: CASSEDSGPEAFF. The CDR3 nucleotides are TGTGCCAGCAGTGAAGATAGTGGCCCGGAAGCTTTCTTT.

The chain carries TRBV6-6 and TRBJ1-6; D unclear. The CDR3 spans 16 residues. The germline CDR1 and CDR2 sequences are MNHNY and SVGAGI (reference sequence). Trimming pared 1 base from V and 6 bases from J, leaving 13 bases between. The CDR3 reads CASSYLIPGTNSPLHF. Here the CDR3 DNA reads TGTGCCAGCAGTTACTTAATCCCAGGAACTAATTCACCCCTCCACTTT.

The chain links TRBV11-2 to TRBJ2-7; 11 bases line up with TRBD2. The CDR3 runs to 15 residues. V trimming: 4 bases; J trimming: 3 bases; junction bases outside the gene matches: 5. From germline, CDR1 is SGHAT and CDR2 FQNNGV. The CDR3 region is CASSSILAGDYEQYF. The CDR3 nucleotides are TGTGCCAGCAGCTCGATACTAGCGGGGGACTACGAGCAGTACTTC.

This clone was picked up a small number of times. The rearrangement joins TRBV7-2 to TRBJ2-3, with TRBD2 matching over 9 bases. The germline CDR1 and CDR2 sequences are SGHTA and FQGNSA. Trimming removed 2 bases from V and 6 bases from J; junction bases left unmatched: 9. CDR3 size: 16 residues. In DNA form, the CDR3 reads TGTGCCAGCAGCTTACTTGGCGGGGGGGCCGGGGATACGCAGTATTTT. Its translation: CASSLLGGGAGDTQYF.